The 8 T cell receptor beta chains reported below all come from one sample, sequenced in a study of shared clonotypes between healthy human individuals. Assay used: immunoSEQ multiplex PCR; TCRdb lists only in-frame clones, some missing. There are 950,000 to 1,300,000 clones in the sample; 70% to 80% occur only once, and around 1.4% lies in the top ten. Sequenced: memory CD4+ T cells sorted from blood. The subset: CD45RA-negative fraction. These receptors were obtained from a man aged 18 to 30 in good health.

The chain employs TRBV6-5 and TRBJ1-3; no reliable D call. The length of the CDR3 is 16 residues. V was clipped by 0 bases and J by 4 bases, with 13 bases between them. The germline V gene has CDR1 MNHEY and CDR2 SVGAGI. The CDR3 DNA reads as TGTGCCAGCAGTTACTCCAGCGCGGGCCGCGGAAACACCATATATTTT. Protein sequence: CASSYSSAGRGNTIYF.

The chain links TRBV10-3 to TRBJ2-7; D gene ambiguous. Trimming stripped 6 bases from V and 0 bases from J, with 9 bases between. The length of the CDR3 is 13 residues. Germline lookup yields CDR1 ENHRY and CDR2 SYGVKD. The CDR3 nucleotides read TGTGCCATCAGCGATCACAGCTCCTACGAGCAGTACTTC. Its translation is CAISDHSSYEQYF.

In this sample, this clone turned up a few times. The chain is built from TRBV11-2 and TRBJ1-6; the D is unclear. Trimming pared 6 bases from V and 9 bases from J, leaving 9 bases between. Germline CDR1 reads SGHAT; CDR2 reads FQNNGV. The CDR3 runs 12 residues. CDR3 sequence: CASRIKGSPLHF. The CDR3, as DNA: TGTGCCAGCAGAATTAAGGGTTCACCCCTCCACTTT.

A remark on this clone: Other nucleotide sequences in the sample specify the same CDR3. The chain links TRBV7-8 to TRBJ1-5; D is unclear. The germline CDR1 and CDR2 sequences are SGHVS and FQNEAQ. The CDR3 is made up of 13 amino acids. V was pared by 5 bases and J by 0 bases, with 5 bases between. The CDR3 DNA reads TGTGCCAGCAGCCTAGATAGCAATCAGCCCCAGCATTTT. Translated: CASSLDSNQPQHF.

The rearrangement joins TRBV7-3 to TRBJ2-3; D remains unclear. Germline V gene lookup returns CDR1 SGHTA and CDR2 FQGTGA. V lost 4 bases to trimming and J lost 0 bases, with 8 bases between them. This CDR3 has 14 amino acids. The CDR3, as DNA: TGTGCCAGCAGCTCATACTCTAGCACAGATACGCAGTATTTT. Its protein is CASSSYSSTDTQYF.

The J gene is TRBJ2-3, the V gene TRBV7-2; D possibly corresponds to TRBD2 (6 bases). Germline V lookup: CDR1 SGHTA, CDR2 FQGNSA. The V end was cut by 3 bases, the J end by 0 bases, with 10 bases between. This CDR3 is built from 15 residues. The CDR3 DNA reads TGTGCCAGCAGCTTTAGCGGTACTAGCACAGATACGCAGTATTTT. This encodes CASSFSGTSTDTQYF.

The chain has TRBV7-9 and TRBJ1-1, with TRBD1 matching over 7 bases. From germline, CDR1 is SEHNR and CDR2 FQNEAQ (reference sequence). The ends lost 5 bases at V and 1 base at J; junction bases unmatched: 1. This CDR3 has 13 amino acids. CDR3 residues: CASSRDRNTEAFF. In nucleotides, the CDR3 is TGTGCCAGCAGCAGGGACAGGAACACTGAAGCTTTCTTT.

The chain has TRBV5-6 and TRBJ2-5; D uncertain. CDR1 is SGHDT, CDR2 YYEEEE, per germline. The CDR3 is 13 residues long. Trimming took off 4 bases at V and 4 bases at J, with 11 bases between the two ends. In nucleotides, the CDR3 is TGTGCCAGCAGCCGACCCCCAAGAGAGACCCAGTACTTC. Its protein product is CASSRPPRETQYF.